What follows describes a single TCR beta chain. Generated by immunoSEQ multiplex PCR, the TCRdb table keeps only in-frame clones and is missing some. The sample has tens of thousands of clones, less than 95% seen once; the top ten hold about 1.5%. This entry is derived from a study of T cell changes during pregnancy in multiple sclerosis. The germline CDR1 and CDR2 sequences are SGHVS and FQNEAQ. V lost 2 bases and J lost 4; bases outside the gene matches: 6. CDR3 length: 15 amino acids. The sample consisted of peripheral blood, taken in the third trimester of pregnancy. This receptor was taken from a female donor with multiple sclerosis, enrolled in a pregnancy study. V usage is TRBV7-8 and J usage is TRBJ1-1; 8 bases fit TRBD1. This CDR3 reads CASSLQGALVTEAFF. The CDR3 nucleotides read TGTGCCAGCAGCTTACAGGGGGCTTTGGTCACTGAAGCTTTCTTT.